The rows below give T cell receptor beta chains drawn from one sample of a study of shared clonotypes between healthy human individuals. Produced via immunoSEQ multiplex PCR; TCRdb's table is partial and in-frame only. The sample has 950,000 to 1,100,000 clones, more than 65% seen once. The sample was memory CD4+ T cells sorted from blood. The receptors were gathered from a man aged 18 to 30 in good health. The conserved cysteine and the conserved F or W are not part of the CDR3 here.

J	V	CDR3
TRBJ2-7	TRBV10-3	AISESDGLTYEQY
TRBJ1-2	TRBV29-1	SVRDGTNYGYT
TRBJ1-4	TRBV7-2	ASSLAPGGDEKLF
TRBJ2-5	TRBV9	ASSPSWGETQY
TRBJ1-5	TRBV6-1	ASSVGQGGRQPQH
TRBJ2-5	TRBV11-2	ASSLARGPTIATQY
TRBJ2-1	TRBV9	ASSVGETGTPNEQF
TRBJ2-7	TRBV5-6	ASSWGQNYEQY
TRBJ1-5	TRBV9	ASSPTGGADQPQH
TRBJ1-1	TRBV2	ASHATGHTEAF
TRBJ2-5	TRBV6-1	ASSDRGLALQGTQY
TRBJ1-1	TRBV4-2	ASSQARAEENTEAF
TRBJ2-3	TRBV6-6	ASSSGTATDTQY
TRBJ2-6	TRBV5-1	ASSLSSGANVLT
TRBJ1-1	TRBV9	ASSLQVYTEAF
TRBJ1-3	TRBV2	ASSIKGTGNTIY
TRBJ2-1	TRBV4-3	ASSQVGTSGSWEQF
TRBJ2-7	TRBV6-5	ASSPQRYSYEQY
TRBJ2-7	TRBV5-5	ASSLTQYEQY
TRBJ1-5	TRBV19	ASSTFGRGPNQPQH
TRBJ2-2	TRBV6-1	ASSEVRSVRELF
TRBJ1-3	TRBV5-8	ASSLGLELSGNTIY
TRBJ2-7	TRBV11-2	ASSLLISLDEQY
TRBJ2-7	TRBV7-8	ASSPQPSGASYEQY
TRBJ1-2	TRBV30	AWSILGGGYT
TRBJ2-7	TRBV6-5	ASSRQGTYEQY
TRBJ2-5	TRBV18	ASSPEGVGETQY
TRBJ1-5	TRBV6-1	ASSEAGNRGDQPQH
TRBJ1-6	TRBV7-2	ASSSSRDLYSPLH
TRBJ2-7	TRBV6-5	ASSRTVTVYEQY
TRBJ2-5	TRBV10-3	ATSDRDNLGETQY
TRBJ2-1	TRBV4-1	ASSQEVSSGGDNEQF
TRBJ2-7	TRBV10-3	AISHSGYEQY
TRBJ2-2	TRBV18	ASSPRTAVNTGELF
TRBJ1-1	TRBV19	ASSIGQGAITEAF
TRBJ2-1	TRBV2	ACSSGRALEQF
TRBJ1-4	TRBV6-1	ASSGGKNEKLF
TRBJ1-6	TRBV2	ASRQNNSPLH
TRBJ2-2	TRBV5-1	ASSLAVQGTGELF
TRBJ1-1	TRBV19	ASSSQGGTEAF
TRBJ1-4	TRBV5-1	ASSLAAGLNEKLF